This T cell receptor beta chain originates from a study of T cell changes during pregnancy in multiple sclerosis. The CDR3 covers 15 residues. The germline V gene has CDR1 MNHEY and CDR2 SVGAGI. The germline V and J ends were trimmed by 6 bases and 2 bases, with 17 bases remaining between them. Libraries were prepared by immunoSEQ multiplex PCR; TCRdb keeps only in-frame clonotypes and omits some of them. The table lists around 71,000 clones, approximately 92% of them singletons. The sample was peripheral blood, taken in the third trimester of pregnancy. The TCR sequence derives from a female donor with multiple sclerosis, enrolled in a pregnancy study. V and J are TRBV6-5 and TRBJ2-7; tentative D call: TRBD1 (6 bases). The CDR3 is CASRNDGWTAYEQYF. CDR3 nucleotide sequence: TGTGCCAGCAGAAACGACGGCTGGACAGCCTACGAGCAGTACTTC.